This T cell receptor beta chain was recovered during a study of cytomegalovirus exposure and HLA in healthy donors. Study information: Within the Caucasian-associated ancestry cluster were roughly 81% of the approximately 400 genotyped donors.

Each donor was nominally healthy when sampled (though unrecorded immune exposures were likely). V was clipped by 5 bases and J by 7 bases, with 14 bases between them. CDR3 length: 13 amino acids. Germline loops: CDR1 LNHDA, CDR2 SQIVND (reference sequence). Whole-study findings and limits: Reports credit the classifier with highly specific, highly sensitive diagnosis of cytomegalovirus status.

PCR primers comprised 60 Vbeta and 13 Jbeta primers. Assay used: immunoSEQ multiplex PCR; TCRdb lists only in-frame clones, some missing. The profile shows 150,000 or so clones, around 74% of them singletons. This clone was picked up a small number of times. The antigen remains undetermined. This TCR derives from a young man in good health and CMV-seronegative. The chain carries TRBV19 and TRBJ1-2; D gene unclear. Sequencing was done on a sample of PBMCs. CDR3 bases: TGTGCCAGTAGTCCCGCCGTTCCGGGTGGCTACACCTTC. Translating it yields CASSPAVPGGYTF. The complete variable domain, with remaining parts taken from reference TRBV19 and TRBJ1-2, reads DGGITQSPKYLFRKEGQNVTLSCEQNLNHDAMYWYRQDPGQGLRLIYYSQIVNDFQKGDIAEGYSVSREKKESFPLTVTSAQKNPTAFYLCASSPAVPGGYTFGSGTRLTVV.